These 7 T cell receptor beta chains came from one sample sequenced in a study of blood T cell repertoires in COVID-19 (dated by TCRdb to 2018 to 2020). Library construction relied on the immunoSEQ multiplex PCR assay. TCRdb stores this immuneACCESS table with in-frame sequences only. Part of the clones is absent; in the studies checked, under half of the shortfall reflects unresolved V genes, and no reason is known for the rest. In all, the sample holds a few hundred thousand clones, and 88% of those were seen once. Of the sample, 0.65% to 0.8% is held by the ten largest clones. The specimen was peripheral blood. All receptors derive from a human donor in a cohort sampled during active COVID-19.

This chain uses TRBV6-6 with TRBJ1-1, with D uncertain. Trimming took 5 bases from V and 6 from J, leaving 19 bases between them. This CDR3 spans 15 amino acids. Germline CDR1 reads MNHNY; CDR2 reads SVGAGI (reference sequence). CDR3 region: CASSPRSGVLAEAFF. DNA for the CDR3: TGTGCCAGCAGTCCCCGATCAGGTGTCTTGGCTGAAGCTTTCTTT.

The chain joins TRBV7-8 to TRBJ2-4, with 11 bases lining up with TRBD1. Trimming removed 5 bases from V and 10 bases from J; junction bases left unmatched: 4. This CDR3 spans 13 amino acids. Germline V gene lookup returns CDR1 SGHVS and CDR2 FQNEAQ. CDR3 amino acids: CASSPGTGGIQYF. CDR3 sequence (DNA): TGTGCCAGCAGCCCCGGGACAGGGGGTATTCAGTACTTC.

The chain is built from TRBV11-2 and TRBJ2-7, with 12 bases that match TRBD2. Germline CDR1 is SGHAT and CDR2 is FQNNGV. The CDR3 totals 15 residues. V lost 4 bases to trimming and J lost 2 bases; unmatched junction nucleotides: 3. In nucleotides, the CDR3 is TGTGCCAGCAGCTCGGGACTAGCGGGCCCCTACGAGCAGTACTTC. Translating it yields CASSSGLAGPYEQYF.

This chain connects TRBV4-3 to TRBJ1-5; TRBD1 matches 7 bases. Unmatched junction bases numbered 9, after V lost 0 bases and J lost 7 bases. Germline-derived CDR1 and CDR2 are LGHNA and YSLEER. There are 16 residues in the CDR3. The CDR3 is CASSQDVDRFGQPQHF. The CDR3 region has the DNA TGCGCCAGCAGCCAAGATGTGGACAGGTTCGGGCAGCCCCAGCATTTT.

This chain connects TRBV28 to TRBJ2-5; 8 bases match TRBD1. Germline V gene sequence: CDR1 MDHEN, CDR2 SYDVKM. The CDR3 runs 17 residues. With 2 bases clipped from V and 5 bases from J, the junction kept 13 bases outside the gene matches. Here the CDR3 reads CASSLILGQGARETQYF. The CDR3 DNA is TGTGCCAGCAGTTTAATTCTCGGGCAGGGGGCCCGGGAGACCCAGTACTTC.

This sequence joins TRBV6-6 and TRBJ2-1, with TRBD2 as a possible D gene (5 bases). In germline, CDR1 is MNHNY, CDR2 SVGAGI (reference sequence). Trimming removed 0 bases at V and 12 bases at J, with 15 bases between. The CDR3 covers 14 residues. The CDR3 sequence is CASSYSADPGMQFF. DNA of the CDR3: TGTGCCAGCAGTTACTCAGCGGACCCGGGTATGCAGTTCTTC.

This chain uses TRBV28 with TRBJ2-7; 12 nucleotides match TRBD2. The germline CDR1 and CDR2 sequences are MDHEN and SYDVKM. V shed 9 bases, J shed 4 bases, and the junction held 7 bases outside the gene matches. CDR3 length equals 14 residues. In DNA, the CDR3 is TGTGCCAGTTTACCTAGCGGGAGGGCGTACGAGCAGTACTTC. Translating gives CASLPSGRAYEQYF. Together with reference TRBV28 and TRBJ2-7, the CDR3 gives the full variable domain: DVKVTQSSRYLVKRTGEKVFLECVQDMDHENMFWYRQDPGLGLRLIYFSYDVKMKEKGDIPEGYSVSREKKERFSLILESASTNQTSMYLCASLPSGRAYEQYFGPGTRLTVT.